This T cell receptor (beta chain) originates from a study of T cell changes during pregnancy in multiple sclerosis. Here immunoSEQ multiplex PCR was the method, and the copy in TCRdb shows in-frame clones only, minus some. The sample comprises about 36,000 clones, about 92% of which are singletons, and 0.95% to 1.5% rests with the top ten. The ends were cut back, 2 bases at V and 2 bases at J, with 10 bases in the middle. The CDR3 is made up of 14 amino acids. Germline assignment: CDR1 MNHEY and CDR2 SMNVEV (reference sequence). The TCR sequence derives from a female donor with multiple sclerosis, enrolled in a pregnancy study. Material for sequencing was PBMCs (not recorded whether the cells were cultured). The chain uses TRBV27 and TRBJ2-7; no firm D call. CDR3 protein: CASSLDRVTYEQYF. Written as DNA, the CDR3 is TGTGCCAGCAGTTTAGATAGGGTGACCTACGAGCAGTACTTC.